This TCR beta chain derives from a study of T cell repertoires in cytomegalovirus infection. TCRdb passed the reads through MiXCR, listing each CDR3 protein once. Here the sample spans 400,000 to 550,000 distinct CDR3 sequences, approximately 10% being singletons. The length of the CDR3 is 12 residues. Germline CDR1 and CDR2: ENHRY and SYGVKD. Trimming removed 6 bases at V and 4 bases at J, with 7 bases between. V usage is TRBV10-3 and J usage is TRBJ1-5; D gene ambiguous. The receptor was isolated from a human donor in good health (CMV status not recorded). Some clones in this sample may be carry-over from other donors' samples. The sample was PBMCs. The CDR3: CAIRQPNQPQHF. The CDR3, as DNA: TGTGCCATCAGACAGCCGAATCAGCCCCAGCATTTT.